Sequencing of this T cell receptor (beta chain) was carried out in a study of tumor and adjacent non-tumor tissue in lung cancer. Study overall: Patients were aged roughly 30 to 76, 10 men and about five women, stage I to III.

Germline V gives CDR1 SGHAT, CDR2 FQDESV (reference sequence). This CDR3 has 15 amino acids. Turning to this clonotype: The junction departs from germline at one end; a sequencing error may be responsible.

Three rounds of nested PCR, following a modified ARM-PCR protocol, produced the TCRbeta library. TCRdb fed the multiplex PCR reads into MiXCR, producing one record per CDR3 protein. Of fewer than 90,000 distinct CDR3 sequences listed, under 80% are singletons. No cell sorting was done before RNA was extracted from the tissue. This non-tumor lung sample came from over 3 cm beyond the tumor edge. The TCR comes from a woman aged 50 to 65 with non-small cell lung cancer. The chain links TRBV11-1 to TRBJ2-1; no firm D call. Input material: distant non-tumor lung tissue. CDR3 amino acids: CASSLESASYSEQFF. The CDR3 DNA follows: TGTGCCAGTAGCTTAGAAAGCGCTTCCTACAGTGAGCAGTTCTTC.